This TCR beta chain was captured by sequencing in a study of Ad26.COV2.S vaccination and SARS-CoV-2 variants. Sequenced by immunoSEQ multiplex PCR; TCRdb stores in-frame clones only, minus some. The table lists fewer than 400,000 clones, about 88% of them singletons. The V end lost 0 bases, the J end lost 0 bases, and 8 bases lay between the germline ends. Germline assignment: CDR1 KGHSH and CDR2 LQKENI. The CDR3 totals 15 residues. Treatment meaning: around 19 received Ad26.COV2.S at low or high dose, single or two shots; about five received placebo; per-sample allocation not given. Sampling took place 63 days after the first vaccine or placebo injection.

This clonotype originated in a person between 18 and 65 years old who received the Ad26.COV2.S COVID-19 vaccine or a placebo. This material consisted of peripheral blood, taken in a trial of Ad26.COV2.S vaccine versus placebo. V usage is TRBV18 and J usage is TRBJ1-2, with TRBD1 as a possible D gene (5 bases). In nucleotides, the CDR3 is TGTGCCAGCTCACCACCGGGCAGGGCTAACTATGGCTACACCTTC. Translating gives CASSPPGRANYGYTF.